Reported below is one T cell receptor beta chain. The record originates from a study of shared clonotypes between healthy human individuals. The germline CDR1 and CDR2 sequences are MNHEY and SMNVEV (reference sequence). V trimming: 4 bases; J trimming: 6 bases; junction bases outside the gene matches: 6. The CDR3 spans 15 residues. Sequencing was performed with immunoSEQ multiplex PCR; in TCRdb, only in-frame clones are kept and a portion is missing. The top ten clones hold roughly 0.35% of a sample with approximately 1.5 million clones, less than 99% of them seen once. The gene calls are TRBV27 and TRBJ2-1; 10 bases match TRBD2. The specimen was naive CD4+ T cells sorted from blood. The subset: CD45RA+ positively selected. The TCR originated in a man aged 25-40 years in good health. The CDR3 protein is CASSSRLAGLNEQFF. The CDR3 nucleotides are TGTGCCAGCAGTTCGCGACTAGCGGGTCTCAATGAGCAGTTCTTC.